This T cell receptor (beta chain) was recorded in a study of cytomegalovirus exposure and HLA in healthy donors. Findings and caveats of the study: Exclusion applied to some V segments, including TRBV6-2 and TRBV6-3, as they were indistinguishable. The number of N-insertions in an Asian-associated ancestry cluster was reportedly below the 666-donor mean in a later analysis.

The CDR3 is made up of 15 amino acids. V was trimmed by 0 bases and J by 3 bases, leaving 10 bases between them. CDR1 and CDR2 (germline): ENHRY, SYGVKD. About this clone itself: Its matching antigen is unknown.

The PCR had 60 Vbeta and 13 Jbeta primers. TCRdb's table, derived via immunoSEQ multiplex PCR, lists solely in-frame clones and lacks some. The data contain around 78,000 clones, about 60% of them singletons. This TCR was sampled from a man between 25 and 39 years old in good health and CMV-seropositive. Sequenced input: PBMCs. This sequence joins TRBV10-3 and TRBJ2-3, with D perhaps TRBD1 (5 bases). Written as DNA, the CDR3 is TGTGCCATCAGTGAGTCGAGGAAGGGGACAGATACGCAGTATTTT. Translation: CAISESRKGTDTQYF.